This record covers a single T cell receptor (beta chain). These data originate in a study of blood T cell repertoires in COVID-19. Study background: The United States, Italy and Spain were the sources of the acute and convalescent COVID-19 samples. From T cells, B-cell-depleted T cells, or PBMCs came the material, which was cDNA or gDNA.

The germline gives CDR1 MDHEN, CDR2 SYDVKM. The CDR3 loop spans 15 amino acids. The V gene lost 5 bases and the J gene lost 0 bases, with 10 bases spanning the gap. Original handling: Amplification of reference gene primers was used by the study to estimate nucleated cell counts. Profiled with immunoSEQ multiplex PCR; TCRdb holds only in-frame clones, not every one. That table furnishes V, J and clone size, whereas the DNA furnished D and trimming. The table has about 310,000 clones, around 90% seen once. This chain joins TRBV28 and TRBJ1-4; D is uncertain. The sample consisted of peripheral blood. The TCR sequence derives from a man in his fifties with active or convalescent COVID-19. CDR3 protein: CASSRHGATNEKLFF. The CDR3 DNA is TGTGCCAGCAGTCGGCACGGAGCAACTAATGAAAAACTGTTTTTT.